A selection of T cell receptor beta chains follows, all from one sample in a study of blood T cells in healthy people across ages. TCRdb re-derived calls from the 5' RACE reads in MiXCR, one entry per CDR3 protein. The data show some 1 million distinct CDR3 sequences, with roughly 45% seen just once and around 18% held by the top ten. The sequenced material came from blood. Receptors originate from a woman aged 60-75 years in good health. The CDR3 runs from the conserved cysteine through the conserved F or W. Each record gives: D gene, V gene, J gene, clone size, CDR3 protein, CDR3 DNA. D genes are given only for firm matches. The size entry is marked missing in some rows and otherwise reads once, few, many or a size class.

>-|TRBV5-1|TRBJ2-7|-
CASSLVQGSDSYEQYF
TGCGCCAGCAGCTTGGTTCAAGGGTCAGACTCCTACGAGCAGTACTTC
>TRBD2|TRBV10-2|TRBJ2-1|-
CASSQREGRDEQFF
TGCGCCAGCAGCCAGCGGGAGGGTCGCGATGAGCAGTTCTTC
>-|TRBV10-3|TRBJ1-4|many
CAIKAGTDEKLFF
TGTGCCATAAAAGCAGGGACCGATGAAAAACTGTTTTTT
>-|TRBV6-6|TRBJ1-1|few
CASSTVMNTEAFF
TGTGCCAGCAGTACAGTCATGAACACTGAAGCTTTCTTT
>-|TRBV20-1|TRBJ2-2|-
CSARDRYQGKNTGEPFF
TGCAGTGCTAGAGATCGGTATCAGGGGAAGAACACCGGGGAGCCGTTTTTT
>TRBD1|TRBV6-1|TRBJ2-7|-
CASNPGTGGTYEQYF
TGTGCCAGCAATCCCGGGACAGGGGGAACCTACGAGCAGTACTTC
>-|TRBV5-1|TRBJ2-4|-
CASSGEQGDIQYF
TGCGCCAGCAGCGGGGAACAGGGCGACATTCAGTACTTC
>TRBD1|TRBV9|TRBJ1-6|few
CASSSGQSNSPLHF
TGTGCCAGCAGCTCGGGACAGTCTAATTCACCCCTCCACTTT
>-|TRBV3-1|TRBJ2-5|many
CASSQDPSNQETQYF
TGTGCCAGCAGCCAAGATCCCAGCAATCAAGAGACCCAGTACTTC
>-|TRBV5-1|TRBJ1-2|few
CASSFDTVANYGYTF
TGCGCCAGCAGCTTCGATACAGTAGCTAACTATGGCTACACCTTC
>TRBD1|TRBV7-2|TRBJ1-6|-
CASSYDRGNSPLHF
TGTGCCAGCAGCTATGACAGGGGGAATTCACCCCTCCACTTT
>TRBD1|TRBV20-1|TRBJ2-6|-
CSASGQGEGSGANVLTF
TGCAGTGCTAGTGGACAGGGAGAAGGCTCTGGGGCCAACGTCCTGACTTTC
>-|TRBV27|TRBJ2-7|-
CASTQTGGHEQYF
TGTGCCAGCACTCAAACCGGGGGCCACGAGCAGTACTTC
>-|TRBV14|TRBJ2-7|once
CASSNLRSEQYF
TGTGCCAGCAGCAATCTTAGGAGCGAGCAGTACTTC
>TRBD2|TRBV7-9|TRBJ2-4|-
CASSKRAGVLGNIQYF
TGTGCCAGCAGCAAGCGAGCGGGAGTGCTGGGGAACATTCAGTACTTC
>-|TRBV9|TRBJ2-7|-
CASKEDDTSYEQYF
TGTGCCAGCAAGGAGGATGACACCTCCTACGAGCAGTACTTC
>-|TRBV15|TRBJ1-4|few
CATSSPQQGGVDEKLFF
TGTGCCACCAGCAGCCCGCAGCAGGGCGGTGTGGATGAAAAACTGTTTTTT
>-|TRBV2|TRBJ1-5|few
CASSEVGVNQPQHF
TGTGCCAGCAGTGAAGTAGGAGTCAATCAGCCCCAGCATTTT
>-|TRBV20-1|TRBJ2-7|few
CSASLADYEQYF
TGCAGTGCTAGTCTGGCGGACTACGAGCAGTACTTC
>-|TRBV6-5|TRBJ2-1|-
CASSYSRESSYNEQFF
TGTGCCAGCAGTTACTCGAGAGAAAGCTCCTACAATGAGCAGTTCTTC
>TRBD2|TRBV20-1|TRBJ2-5|few
CSARDSGRRNEQYF
TGCAGTGCTAGAGATAGCGGGAGACGTAATGAGCAGTACTTC
>-|TRBV24-1|TRBJ2-1|few
CATSDLGEDEQFF
TGTGCCACCAGTGATTTAGGGGAGGATGAGCAGTTCTTC
>-|TRBV10-3|TRBJ1-2|-
CAIKATAYNYGYTF
TGTGCCATCAAGGCGACAGCTTACAACTATGGCTACACCTTC
>-|TRBV7-9|TRBJ2-1|few
CASSPRGSGDLYNEQFF
TGTGCCAGCAGCCCGCGGGGTAGCGGCGACCTCTACAATGAGCAGTTCTTC
>TRBD2|TRBV25-1|TRBJ2-3|-
CASSELAGPSYHTQYF
TGTGCCAGCAGTGAACTAGCGGGCCCGTCTTACCATACGCAGTATTTT
>TRBD2|TRBV7-9|TRBJ2-1|few
CASSLGLAGMLDEQFF
TGTGCCAGCAGCTTAGGGCTAGCGGGAATGTTAGATGAGCAGTTCTTC
>-|TRBV27|TRBJ1-4|-
CASSPRPSLAGIEKLFF
TGTGCCAGCAGTCCACGCCCCTCCCTCGCAGGGATCGAAAAACTGTTTTTT
>-|TRBV20-1|TRBJ2-7|-
CSAPGGDTYEQYF
TGCAGTGCTCCAGGCGGGGACACCTACGAGCAGTACTTC